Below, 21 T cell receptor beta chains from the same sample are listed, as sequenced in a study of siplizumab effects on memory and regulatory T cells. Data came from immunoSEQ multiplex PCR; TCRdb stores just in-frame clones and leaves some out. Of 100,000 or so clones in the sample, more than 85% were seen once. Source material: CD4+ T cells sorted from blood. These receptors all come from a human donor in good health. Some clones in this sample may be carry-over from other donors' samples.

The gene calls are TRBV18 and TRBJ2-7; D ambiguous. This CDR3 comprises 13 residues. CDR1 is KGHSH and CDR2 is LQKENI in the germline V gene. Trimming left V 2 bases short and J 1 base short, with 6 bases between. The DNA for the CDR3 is TGTGCCAGCTCACCAGAACAGTCCTACGAGCAGTACTTC. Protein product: CASSPEQSYEQYF.

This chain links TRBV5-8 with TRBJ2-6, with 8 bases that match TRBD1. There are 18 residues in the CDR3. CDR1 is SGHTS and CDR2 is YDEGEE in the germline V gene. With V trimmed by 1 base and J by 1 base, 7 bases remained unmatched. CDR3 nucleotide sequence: TGTGCCAGCAGCTTGAGGAGCGGACAGGGATCTGGGGCCAACGTCCTGACTTTC. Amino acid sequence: CASSLRSGQGSGANVLTF.

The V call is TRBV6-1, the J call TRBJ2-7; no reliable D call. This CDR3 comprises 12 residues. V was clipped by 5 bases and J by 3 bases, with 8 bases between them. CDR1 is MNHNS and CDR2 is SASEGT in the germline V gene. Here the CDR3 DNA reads TGTGCCAGCAGTCCGGACCGCTACGAGCAGTACTTC. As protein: CASSPDRYEQYF.

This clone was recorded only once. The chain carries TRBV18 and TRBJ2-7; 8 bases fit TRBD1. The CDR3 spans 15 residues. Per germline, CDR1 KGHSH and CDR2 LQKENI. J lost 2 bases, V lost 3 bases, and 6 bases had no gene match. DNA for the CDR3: TGTGCCAGCTCACCCCTCGGGACAGGTCCCTACGAGCAGTACTTC. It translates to CASSPLGTGPYEQYF.

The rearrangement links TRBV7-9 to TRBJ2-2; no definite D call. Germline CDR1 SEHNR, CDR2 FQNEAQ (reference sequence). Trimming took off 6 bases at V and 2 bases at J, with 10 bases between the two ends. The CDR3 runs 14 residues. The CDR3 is CASREGFNTGELFF. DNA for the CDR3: TGTGCCAGCAGGGAAGGGTTTAACACCGGGGAGCTGTTTTTT.

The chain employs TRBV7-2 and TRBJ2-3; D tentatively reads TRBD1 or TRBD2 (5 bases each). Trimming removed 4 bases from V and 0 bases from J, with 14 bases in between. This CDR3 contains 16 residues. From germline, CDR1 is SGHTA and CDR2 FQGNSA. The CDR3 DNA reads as TGTGCCAGCAGCTCGTCGGGGACGTCAAGCACAGATACGCAGTATTTT. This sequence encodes CASSSSGTSSTDTQYF.

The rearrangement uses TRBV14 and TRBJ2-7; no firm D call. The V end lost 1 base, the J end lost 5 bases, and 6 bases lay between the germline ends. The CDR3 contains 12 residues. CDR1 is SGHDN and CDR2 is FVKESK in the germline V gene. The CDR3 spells CASSQVNHEQYF. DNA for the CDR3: TGTGCCAGCAGCCAAGTCAACCACGAGCAGTACTTC. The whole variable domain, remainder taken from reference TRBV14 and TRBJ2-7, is EAGVTQFPSHSVIEKGQTVTLRCDPISGHDNLYWYRRVMGKEIKFLLHFVKESKQDESGMPNNRFLAERTGGTYSTLKVQPAELEDSGVYFCASSQVNHEQYFGPGTRLTVT.

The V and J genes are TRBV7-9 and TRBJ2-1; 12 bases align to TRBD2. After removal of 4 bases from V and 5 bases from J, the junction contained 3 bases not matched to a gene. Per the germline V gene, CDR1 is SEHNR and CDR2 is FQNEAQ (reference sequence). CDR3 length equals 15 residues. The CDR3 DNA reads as TGTGCCAGCAGCTCTGGACTAGCGGGGCACAATGAGCAGTTCTTC. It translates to CASSSGLAGHNEQFF.

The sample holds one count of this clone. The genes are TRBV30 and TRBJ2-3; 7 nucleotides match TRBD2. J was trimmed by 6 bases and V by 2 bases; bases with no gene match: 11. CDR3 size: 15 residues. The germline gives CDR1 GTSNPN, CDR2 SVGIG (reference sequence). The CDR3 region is CAWSPGRRGGDTQYF. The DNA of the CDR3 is TGTGCCTGGAGTCCCGGGAGGCGCGGAGGGGATACGCAGTATTTT.

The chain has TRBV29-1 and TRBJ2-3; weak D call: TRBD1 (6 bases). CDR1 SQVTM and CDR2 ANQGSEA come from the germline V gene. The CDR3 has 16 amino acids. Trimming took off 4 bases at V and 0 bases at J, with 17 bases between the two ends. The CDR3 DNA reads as TGCAGCGTTGGTCCAGGACAGCAGATTAGCACAGATACGCAGTATTTT. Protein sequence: CSVGPGQQISTDTQYF.

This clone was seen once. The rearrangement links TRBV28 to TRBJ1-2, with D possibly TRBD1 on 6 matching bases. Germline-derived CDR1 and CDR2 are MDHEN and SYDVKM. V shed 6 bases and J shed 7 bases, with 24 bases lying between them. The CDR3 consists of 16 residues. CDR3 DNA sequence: TGTGCCAGCAGCCTCCCGGGGCAGGGGTCCTTAGGTGGCTACACCTTC. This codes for CASSLPGQGSLGGYTF.

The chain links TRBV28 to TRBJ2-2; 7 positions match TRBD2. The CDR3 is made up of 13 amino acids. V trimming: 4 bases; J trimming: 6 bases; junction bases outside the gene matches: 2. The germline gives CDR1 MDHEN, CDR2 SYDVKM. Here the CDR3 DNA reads TGTGCCAGCAGTTCAGGGAGGGCCGGGGAGCTGTTTTTT. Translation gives CASSSGRAGELFF.

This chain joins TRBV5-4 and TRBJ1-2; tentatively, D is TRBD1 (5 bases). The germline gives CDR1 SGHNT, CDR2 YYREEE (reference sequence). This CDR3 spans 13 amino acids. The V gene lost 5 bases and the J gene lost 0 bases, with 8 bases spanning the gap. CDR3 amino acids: CASSQTANYGYTF. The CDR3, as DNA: TGTGCCAGCAGTCAGACAGCTAACTATGGCTACACCTTC.

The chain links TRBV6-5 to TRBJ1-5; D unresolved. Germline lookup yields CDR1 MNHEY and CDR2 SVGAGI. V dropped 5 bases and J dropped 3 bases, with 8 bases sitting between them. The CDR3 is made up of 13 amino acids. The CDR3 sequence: CASSNGFNQPQHF. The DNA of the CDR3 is TGTGCCAGCAGTAATGGATTCAATCAGCCCCAGCATTTT.

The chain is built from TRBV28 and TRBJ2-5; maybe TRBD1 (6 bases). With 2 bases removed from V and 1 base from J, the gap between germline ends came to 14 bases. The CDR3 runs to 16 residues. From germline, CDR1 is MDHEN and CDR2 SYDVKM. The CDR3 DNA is TGTGCCAGCAGTTTAGTTGATTGGACAGTCCAAGAGACCCAGTACTTC. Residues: CASSLVDWTVQETQYF.

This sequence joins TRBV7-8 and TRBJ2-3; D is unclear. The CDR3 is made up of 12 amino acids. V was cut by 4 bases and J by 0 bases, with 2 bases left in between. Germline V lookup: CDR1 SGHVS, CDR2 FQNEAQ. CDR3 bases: TGTGCCAGCAGCTCGAGCACAGATACGCAGTATTTT. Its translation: CASSSSTDTQYF.

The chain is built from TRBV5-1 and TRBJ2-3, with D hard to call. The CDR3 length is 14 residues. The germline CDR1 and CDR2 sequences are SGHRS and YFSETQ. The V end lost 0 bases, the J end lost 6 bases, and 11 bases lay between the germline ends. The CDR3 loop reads CASSLGLPGDTQYF. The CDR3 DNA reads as TGCGCCAGCAGCTTGGGACTGCCAGGCGATACGCAGTATTTT.

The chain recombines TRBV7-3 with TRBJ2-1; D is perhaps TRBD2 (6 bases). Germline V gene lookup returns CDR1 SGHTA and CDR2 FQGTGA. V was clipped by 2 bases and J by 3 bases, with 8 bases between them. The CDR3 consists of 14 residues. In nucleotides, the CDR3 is TGTGCCAGCAGCTTAGGCGGGATCTACAATGAGCAGTTCTTC. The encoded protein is CASSLGGIYNEQFF.

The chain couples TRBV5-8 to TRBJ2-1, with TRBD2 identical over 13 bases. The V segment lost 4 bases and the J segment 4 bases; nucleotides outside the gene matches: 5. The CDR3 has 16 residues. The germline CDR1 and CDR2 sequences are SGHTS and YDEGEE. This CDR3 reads CASSPGLAGEYNEQFF. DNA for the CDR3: TGTGCCAGCAGCCCCGGACTAGCGGGGGAGTACAATGAGCAGTTCTTC.

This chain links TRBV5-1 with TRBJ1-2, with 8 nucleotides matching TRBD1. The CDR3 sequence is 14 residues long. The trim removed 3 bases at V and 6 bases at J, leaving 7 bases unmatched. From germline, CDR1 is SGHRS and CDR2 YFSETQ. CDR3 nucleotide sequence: TGCGCCAGCAGCTCAGGACAGGGAAGGAATGGCTACACCTTC. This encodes CASSSGQGRNGYTF.

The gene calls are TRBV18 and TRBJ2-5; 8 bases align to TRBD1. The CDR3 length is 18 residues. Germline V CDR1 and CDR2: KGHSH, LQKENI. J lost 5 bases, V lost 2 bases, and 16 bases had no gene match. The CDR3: CASSPISGRQGPGETQYF. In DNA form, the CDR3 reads TGTGCCAGCTCACCAATTTCGGGGAGACAGGGGCCGGGGGAGACCCAGTACTTC.